The 13 T cell receptor beta chains below all came from one sample that was sequenced in a study of tumor-infiltrating lymphocytes in primary liver carcinoma. Starting material for RNA and DNA co-extraction consisted of about 17-31 mg of unsorted bulk tissue. A primer matching the constant region was used to make TCR beta cDNA from 500 to 600 ng of total RNA. TCR beta libraries came from three nested multiplex PCR rounds using slightly modified ARM-PCR. For approximately 10 cycles apiece, the opening two PCR rounds ran with TRBV1-TRBV30 forward primers and a C-beta reverse primer. TCRdb reprocessed the multiplex PCR reads via MiXCR and lists one record per CDR3 protein. Of roughly 100,000 distinct CDR3 sequences listed, around 83% were seen once; the top ten hold more than 15%. The sample was liver tumor tissue from sampling region 3. Subset of the sample: tumor region T3, left-lateral pole. All receptors come from a man aged 35-49 years with primary liver carcinoma and hepatitis B virus infection.

This clonotype has just a few counts. A junction boundary mismatches the germline segment, possibly from a read error. The chain employs TRBV11-2 and TRBJ2-1; D unclear. There are 15 residues in the CDR3. Germline CDR1 and CDR2: SGHAT and FQNNGV. The CDR3 coding sequence is TGTGCCATCAGCTTAGATGGTAGCTCCTACAATGAGCAGTTCTTC. Protein: CAISLDGSSYNEQFF.

To note about this clonotype: A much larger clone is a single base away; this may be a read error. The V call is TRBV2, the J call TRBJ2-7, with D tentatively TRBD1 or TRBD2 (6 bases each). The length of the CDR3 is 13 residues. V gave up 7 bases and J gave up 3 bases, with 13 bases separating them. Germline CDR1 SNHLY, CDR2 FYNNEI. CDR3 DNA sequence: TGTGCCAGCACCGGGGGCGTTAACTACGAGCAGTACTTC. Amino acid sequence: CASTGGVNYEQYF.

A note on this clonotype: Here the CDR3 omits its conserved ending phenylalanine or tryptophan, so a read error is the likely source. No DNA is shown, since the ends of the CDR3 on it are uncertain; the CDR3 is the one TCRdb lists. The gene calls are TRBV5-1 and TRBJ2-1; the DNA was not compared with TRBD2, the D call given in the table. The CDR3 is 15 residues long, ends included. In germline, CDR1 is SGHRS, CDR2 YFSETQ. CDR3 sequence: CASSLITSGTNEQFL.

The V gene is TRBV4-3, the J gene TRBJ2-7; the match to TRBD2 covers 9 bases. CDR1 is LGHNA and CDR2 is YSLEER in the germline V gene. J gave up 0 bases and V 5 bases, and 11 bases lay outside the gene matches. This CDR3 has 17 amino acids. This CDR3 is CASSADPSGNYSYEQYF. In nucleotides, the CDR3 is TGCGCCAGCAGCGCAGACCCTAGCGGGAATTACTCCTACGAGCAGTACTTC.

For this clonotype: At one end, the junction sequence differs from germline, possibly due to a read error. The CDR3 sequence is CASSTGQANTGEMFF. The CDR3 region has the DNA TGTGCCAGCAGCACGGGACAAGCGAACACCGGGGAGATGTTTTTT. The chain employs TRBV5-4 and TRBJ2-2; D might be TRBD1 (6 bases). CDR1 is SGHNT, CDR2 YYREEE, per germline (reference sequence). The CDR3 is 15 residues long.

A note on this clonotype: Relative to the germline gene, one junction end is altered; a read error may explain this. This rearrangement joins TRBV6-5 to TRBJ1-4; D gene unclear. This CDR3 comprises 14 residues. Germline V gene lookup returns CDR1 MNHEY and CDR2 SVGAGI. The CDR3 DNA reads TGTGCCAGTAGTAGGGCAGCTTCTAATGAAAAACTGCTTTTT. It yields the protein CASSRAASNEKLLF.

This sequence joins TRBV11-2 and TRBJ2-1, with D hard to call. V lost 9 bases and J lost 10, with 22 bases in between. Per germline, CDR1 SGHAT and CDR2 FQNNGV. The CDR3 extends over 14 amino acids. Here the CDR3 DNA reads TGTGCCAGTAGTCCGGTCTCGAGGTATAGGGAGCAGTTCTTC. This gives the protein CASSPVSRYREQFF.

Comments on this clonotype: Mismatch with germline at one junction end may stem from a read error. V usage is TRBV29-1 and J usage is TRBJ1-5; D call uncertain. This CDR3 spans 12 amino acids. Germline-derived CDR1 and CDR2 are SQVTM and ANQGSEA. The CDR3 bases are TGCAGCGTTGGGGGAGGTAATCCGCCCCAGCATTTT. Translated: CSVGGGNPPQHF.

The V gene is TRBV5-6, the J gene TRBJ1-6; the match to TRBD1 covers 8 bases. Germline lookup yields CDR1 SGHDT and CDR2 YYEEEE. V dropped 2 bases and J dropped 19; count of bases not matched to a gene: 8. The CDR3 loop spans 12 amino acids. This chain's CDR3 is CASSFYGQGKHF. In DNA, the CDR3 is TGTGCCAGCAGCTTCTACGGACAGGGTAAACACTTT.

Remarks on this clonotype: The final CDR3 position lacks the conserved phenylalanine or tryptophan, pointing to a likely read error. As DNA, the CDR3 is TGCAGTGCCGGTGCAGGGTGGGGGATAAACACTGAAGCTTTCTCT. Protein product: CSAGAGWGINTEAFS. The rearrangement joins TRBV29-1 to TRBJ1-1; D perhaps matches TRBD1 (5 bases). The V gene's germline CDR1 is SQVTM and CDR2 ANQGSEA. There are 15 residues in the CDR3.

This clonotype was picked up a small number of times. This may come from a read error, since a much larger clone is one base off. The J gene is TRBJ1-2, the V gene TRBV5-1, with unresolved D. The germline V and J ends were trimmed by 4 bases and 9 bases, with 16 bases remaining between them. CDR3 length equals 13 residues. The germline V gene encodes CDR1 SGHRS and CDR2 YFSETQ. CDR3 sequence reads: CASSPGAVVSYTF. DNA of the CDR3: TGCGCCAGCAGCCCTGGTGCGGTTGTCAGCTACACCTTC.

About this clonotype itself: Germline is not matched at one junction end, which may reflect a read error. This chain links TRBV6-5 with TRBJ2-5; the match to TRBD2 covers 7 bases. CDR3 size: 11 residues. The germline V gene has CDR1 MNHEY and CDR2 SVGAGI. In nucleotides, the CDR3 is TGTGTCAGCAGTAACGCGGGACTAAGGTACTTC. The encoded protein is CVSSNAGLRYF.

The chain recombines TRBV5-1 with TRBJ2-7; 8 bases are shared with TRBD2. From germline, CDR1 is SGHRS and CDR2 YFSETQ. V lost 9 bases to trimming and J lost 0 bases; unmatched junction nucleotides: 14. This CDR3 region has 16 residues. CDR3 sequence reads: CANSSGTSGFSYEQYF. The CDR3 DNA follows: TGCGCCAACAGTTCCGGGACTAGTGGGTTCTCCTACGAGCAGTACTTC. Complete variable domain (other parts from reference TRBV5-1 and TRBJ2-7): KAGVTQTPRYLIKTRGQQVTLSCSPISGHRSVSWYQQTPGQGLQFLFEYFSETQRNKGNFPGRFSGRQFSNSRSEMNVSTLELGDSALYLCANSSGTSGFSYEQYFGPGTRLTVT.